This T cell receptor (beta chain) appears in the sequencing data of a study of OX40 agonist ivuxolimab in advanced cancers. General study findings and limits: On average, CD8+ T cells showed a greater number of expanded clones than CD4+.

As regards this clone: What it recognizes is unknown.

Measured with immunoSEQ multiplex PCR; TCRdb has only the in-frame clones, and not every one. The data hold fewer than 85,000 clones, with roughly 86% observed a single time. Germline CDR1 reads SEHNR; CDR2 reads FQNEAQ (reference sequence). CDR3 size: 12 residues. V gave up 0 bases and J gave up 7 bases, with 6 bases separating them. This receptor was identified in an adult with an advanced solid tumor such as melanoma, head and neck, liver or kidney cancer. This sequence joins TRBV7-9 and TRBJ1-2, with D unclear. Specimen: CD4+ or CD8+ T cells sorted from blood, collected in a trial of the OX40 agonist ivuxolimab. CDR3: CASSLATSGYTF. In DNA form, the CDR3 reads TGTGCCAGCAGCTTAGCTACAAGTGGCTACACCTTC.